This T cell receptor beta chain was sequenced during a study of cytomegalovirus exposure and HLA in healthy donors (dated by TCRdb to about 2017). At the level of the whole study: According to an earlier analysis of 587 of the donors, about 179 million T cells yielded over 90 million unique TCR beta sequences and less than 300 Gb of sequence data. An early release covering 550 to 650 HLA-typed donors comprised about 290 gigabases of sequencing data and tens of millions of unique TCR sequences. Of the 350 to 400 genotyped donors, over 70% fell in the genetic ancestry cluster associated with self-reported Caucasian donors. The aim of the study was to test whether cataloging public T cell receptors could identify signatures of past pathogen exposure. The study used immunosequencing to profile the T cell repertoires of around 600 subjects and linked those repertoires to cytomegalovirus serostatus. In addition to the first cohort of approximately 650 subjects, a separate validation cohort of 130 or so different subjects was used. To predict cytomegalovirus infection status, the study combined high-throughput TCR immunosequencing, statistical association of individual TCRs with disease status, and machine learning. A later analysis re-examined previously published TCR beta repertoires from around 670 donors and added high-resolution HLA genotyping to investigate patterns of TCR occurrence. The later analysis used no new phenotypic data to find candidate immune exposures, relying instead on TCR beta sequences and their occurrence across donors. To decide whether each TCR beta V gene segment behaved as functional or pseudogenic, an earlier analysis of approximately 600 of the donors relied on high-throughput TCR beta sequencing. Donor age, sex, ethnicity and CMV serostatus were compiled together with the repertoire data. In a later genetic analysis, genome-wide SNP genotypes for about 55% of the roughly 700 donors were used, and that subset was treated as a discovery cohort. All discovery cohort repertoires had been generated on a single sequencing platform. HLA typing covered class I and class II loci at four-digit resolution. The number of donors typed differed by locus, with about 629-640 for A, B, C, DRB1 and DQB1, 522 for DQA1, 600 to 610 for DPA1, and some 440 for DPB1. A handful of DR-DQ haplotypes were handled as single units for association and clustering because linkage in the cohort was strong. Across 398 genotyped donors of the cohort, an average of approximately 200,000 unique TCR beta nucleotide sequences per donor were sequenced, and roughly a sixth of those sequences were non-productive. The full study reports these points: A group of highly shared sequence variants was considered likely to be a technical artifact of the sequencing pipeline. According to a later genetic analysis, donors in an Asian-associated ancestry cluster had fewer N-insertions in productive TCRs than the approximately 690-donor mean. At a false discovery rate of 0.05, a later analysis linked fewer than 20,000 TCR beta sequences to specific HLA alleles. In a later genetic analysis, a missense DCLRE1C variant was associated with V-gene and J-gene trimming of TCR beta chains, and the association was replicated in an independent cohort. According to a later analysis, TCR association rates differed among HLA loci, with DRB1 alleles showing the most associated TCRs and HLA-C alleles showing the fewest. This cohort had only TCR beta chains sequenced, and the lack of alpha or paired-chain data limited which features could be detected. Because HLA typing was unavailable for some donors at each locus, only the typed subset was used in association tests. Immune exposure information for the cohort was limited to CMV serostatus. When HLA alleles, especially DR and DQ, strongly co-occurred, TCR associations were difficult to assign to individual alleles. The study listed 164 TCR beta chains as associated with cytomegalovirus. According to the authors, the approach could potentially be generalized to other disease states and immunological phenotypes. Roughly uniform sequencing depth across donors was assumed in presence/absence analyses, although this assumption may not hold. Most TCR sequences were observed very rarely across donors, whereas some public TCRs were present in many individuals. The classifier was reported to diagnose cytomegalovirus status with high specificity and sensitivity in both the original cohort and the validation cohort. In vitro tests confirmed that a few of the cytomegalovirus-associated TCR beta chains recognize cytomegalovirus antigens. A further reported finding was that TCR beta sequences accurately predicted the HLA-A and HLA-B alleles for most subjects in the first cohort. Correlated functional status among segregating V segments might be attributable to linkage disequilibrium, but an unknown experimental factor could not be ruled out. Broadly in line with IMGT annotations, most TCR beta V segments showed up in productive rearrangements about 90% or about 30% of the time in an earlier analysis of 587 of the donors. Some IMGT-functional V segments, including TRBV6-2 and TRBV6-3, could not be distinguished by the 87-base-pair reads and were therefore excluded. A later analysis found that most CMV-associated TCR beta chains appeared HLA-restricted, with HLA associations seemingly driven largely by CMV exposure. Because counts were too low, more than 15 rarely observed V segments, including chromosome 9 orphons, were excluded from the earlier analysis of 587 of the donors. In a later analysis, several top co-occurrence clusters were reported to appear linked to parvovirus B19, influenza, CMV and Epstein-Barr virus. In a later analysis, HLA-associated TCR beta chains showed more clonal expansion and lower generation probabilities than non-associated chains that were equally common.

Library method: the immunoSEQ multiplex PCR assay. For the multiplex PCR, a mixture combining 60 forward primers for TCR Vbeta segments and 13 reverse primers for TCR Jbeta segments was used. The CDR3 region of rearranged TCR beta genes was amplified from genomic DNA by a multiplex PCR assay. The amplified TCR beta libraries were sequenced on the Illumina HiSeq System as 87-base-pair reads. The study's own analysis went as follows. A later analysis tallied around 82 million unique TCR beta chains across the 666 repertoires, and about 12 million of those chains were shared by two or more donors. A nearest-neighbor algorithm error-corrected the raw reads and collapsed the reads into unique sequences, merging closely related sequences to remove PCR and sequencing errors. CDR3 sequences were aligned to IMGT reference sequences to assign V, D and J gene segments. For a sequence to be retained, at least a six-nucleotide match to both a V gene segment and a J gene segment was required. A rearrangement was called productive if the CDR3 had no stop codons and remained in frame with V and J, and every other rearrangement was called non-productive. Following IMGT convention, CDR3 was defined as the stretch from the second conserved V-encoded cysteine up to the conserved J-encoded phenylalanine. In an earlier analysis of approximately 500 of the donors, sequences lacking an unambiguous match to a single V gene segment were excluded. An earlier analysis of 587 of the donors called V segments functional above 56.7% productive rearrangements and segregating when the between-donor standard deviation exceeded 5%. To diagnose cytomegalovirus status from the catalog of TCR beta chain sequences, a statistical classification framework was built. In a later analysis, TCR nucleotide sequences were compared against IMGT/GENE-DB human TR gene sequences so that V and J genes could be assigned. In a later analysis, CDR3 sequences and most-parsimonious VDJ recombination scenarios were assigned using the TCRdist pipeline. A later analysis defined each TCR beta chain by its CDR3 amino acid sequence plus V-gene family, and excluded reads lacking a unique V-gene family. In a later analysis, a few hundred highly shared, low-generation-probability nucleotide sequences were removed to address suspected cross-contamination and a sequencing artifact. For each public chain, a later analysis derived a clonal expansion index from normalized ranks of inferred template counts within each repertoire. Generation probabilities in a later analysis came from a VDJ recombination model fitted to out-of-frame rearrangements, and those results were checked against IGoR. Hypergeometric tests were used in a later analysis to score TCR-TCR, TCR-HLA and TCR-CMV co-occurrence, with a repertoire-size bias correction applied to the TCR pairs. In a later analysis, false discovery rates were estimated by permuting HLA or CMV assignments 20 times. In a later analysis, co-occurring TCRs were grouped with DBSCAN, and TCRdist sequence similarity was added when clustering was performed within HLA-allele-positive subsets. Repertoires with fewer than 30,000 or more than 120,000 public chains were left out of co-occurrence clustering, as were about 5 repertoires with anomalous nucleotide sharing. Drawn from immuneACCESS, this table holds only the in-frame rearrangements with V and J called that TCRdb kept. Clones are partly lost; checked studies trace under half to an unresolved V gene and leave the rest unexplained. V, J and clone size are those of that table, while D and trimming were read from the DNA. Across this sample there are 250,000 or so clones, with approximately 80% seen only once. Clones ranked in the top ten supply about 7.3% of the sample.

A word on this clone: Its antigen remains unidentified. No base quality values were provided; no much bigger clone lies one nucleotide off.

The cohort consisted of 670 or so healthy bone marrow donors. At the time of sampling, every cohort member was nominally healthy, though immune exposures that went unrecorded were likely present. The donor tested CMV seropositive, placing the donor among the 290 or so seropositive members of the cohort. Each donor provided a peripheral blood sample, and peripheral blood mononuclear cells were used for TCR beta sequencing. The Qiagen DNeasy Blood Extraction Kit was used to extract genomic DNA from the blood cell samples. The CDR3 has 13 amino acids, counting the end cysteine and phenylalanine. The retained sequence is limited to the CDR3, 39 bases, with the frame set at the first base. Clipping removes 10 bases from V and 3 bases from J, with 5 as the unmatched junction base count. CDR1 and CDR2, looked up from the germline V gene, are MNHNS and SASEGT.

Input material: PBMCs. The rearranged chain carries TRBV6-1 and TRBJ2-2; 7 central bases correspond to TRBD2. The source is an older woman in good health and CMV-seropositive. This receptor carries the CDR3 CAIRTRDTGELFF. Here is the DNA: TGTGCCATCCGGACTAGAGACACCGGGGAGCTGTTTTTT.